This T cell receptor (beta chain) was captured by sequencing in a study of blood T cells in healthy people across ages. The germline V gene has CDR1 DFQATT and CDR2 SNEGSKA (reference sequence). The CDR3 has 13 residues. J was trimmed by 6 bases and V by 4 bases; bases with no gene match: 5. Sample-barcoded 5' priming and a J-beta primer mix drove a second PCR of roughly 7 to 11 cycles. TCRdb fed the 5' RACE reads into MiXCR, producing one record per CDR3 protein. Of around 700,000 distinct CDR3 sequences detected, roughly 25% appear once; the ten largest clones hold more than 8%. The data were also submitted as part of a second study, on T cells of mothers and their children.

The sequence came from a boy aged 10-17 years in good health. The source material was blood. This rearrangement joins TRBV20-1 to TRBJ1-5, with 8 positions matching TRBD1. The DNA of the CDR3 is TGCAGTGCTAAAGGACAGGGCGGTCAGCCCCAGCATTTT. The encoded protein is CSAKGQGGQPQHF.